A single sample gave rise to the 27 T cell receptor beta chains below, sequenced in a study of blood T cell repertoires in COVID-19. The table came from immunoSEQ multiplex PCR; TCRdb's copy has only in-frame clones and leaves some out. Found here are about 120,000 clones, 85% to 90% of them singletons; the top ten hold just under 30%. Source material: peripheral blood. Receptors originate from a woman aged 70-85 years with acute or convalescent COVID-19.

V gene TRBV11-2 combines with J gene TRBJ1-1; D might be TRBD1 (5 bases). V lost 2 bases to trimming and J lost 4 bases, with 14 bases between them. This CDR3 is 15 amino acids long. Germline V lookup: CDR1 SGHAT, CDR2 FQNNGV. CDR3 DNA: TGTGCCAGCAGCTTAAGCAGGGCGGGGGGCACTGAAGCTTTCTTT. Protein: CASSLSRAGGTEAFF. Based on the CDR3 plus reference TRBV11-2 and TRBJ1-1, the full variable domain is EAGVAQSPRYKIIEKRQSVAFWCNPISGHATLYWYQQILGQGPKLLIQFQNNGVVDDSQLPKDRFSAERLKGVDSTLKIQPAKLEDSAVYLCASSLSRAGGTEAFFGQGTRLTVV.

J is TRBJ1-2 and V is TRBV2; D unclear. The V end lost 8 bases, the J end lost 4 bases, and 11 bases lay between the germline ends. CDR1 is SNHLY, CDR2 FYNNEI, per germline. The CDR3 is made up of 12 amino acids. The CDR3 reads CASGVSGYGYTF. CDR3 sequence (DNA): TGTGCCAGCGGAGTGAGCGGCTATGGCTACACCTTC.

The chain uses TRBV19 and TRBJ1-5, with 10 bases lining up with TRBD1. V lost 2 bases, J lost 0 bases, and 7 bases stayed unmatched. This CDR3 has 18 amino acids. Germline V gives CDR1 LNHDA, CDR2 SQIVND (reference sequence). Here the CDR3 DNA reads TGTGCCAGTAGTATATTTGGGACAGGGGACTATAGCAATCAGCCCCAGCATTTT. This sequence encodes CASSIFGTGDYSNQPQHF. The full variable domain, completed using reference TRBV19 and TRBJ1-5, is DGGITQSPKYLFRKEGQNVTLSCEQNLNHDAMYWYRQDPGQGLRLIYYSQIVNDFQKGDIAEGYSVSREKKESFPLTVTSAQKNPTAFYLCASSIFGTGDYSNQPQHFGDGTRLSIL.

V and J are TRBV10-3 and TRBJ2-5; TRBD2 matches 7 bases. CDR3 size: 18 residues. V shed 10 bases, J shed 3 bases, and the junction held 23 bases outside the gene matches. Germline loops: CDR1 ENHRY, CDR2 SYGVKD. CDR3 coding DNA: TGTGCCACCACCGGCGGGAGCGGGGTCAGCGGGTTGAAAGAGACCCAGTACTTC. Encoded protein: CATTGGSGVSGLKETQYF.

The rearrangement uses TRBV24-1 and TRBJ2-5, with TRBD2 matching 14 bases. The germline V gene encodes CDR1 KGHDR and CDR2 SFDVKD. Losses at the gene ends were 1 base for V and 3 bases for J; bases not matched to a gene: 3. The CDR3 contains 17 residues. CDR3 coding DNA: TGTGCCACCAGTGATTTTGTGACTAGCGGGGGGGAAGAGACCCAGTACTTC. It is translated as CATSDFVTSGGEETQYF.

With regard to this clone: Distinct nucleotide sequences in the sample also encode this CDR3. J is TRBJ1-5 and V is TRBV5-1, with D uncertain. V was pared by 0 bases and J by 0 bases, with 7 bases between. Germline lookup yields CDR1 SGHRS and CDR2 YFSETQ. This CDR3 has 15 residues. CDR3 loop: CASSLGGSSNQPQHF. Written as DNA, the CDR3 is TGCGCCAGCAGCTTGGGCGGCAGTAGCAATCAGCCCCAGCATTTT.

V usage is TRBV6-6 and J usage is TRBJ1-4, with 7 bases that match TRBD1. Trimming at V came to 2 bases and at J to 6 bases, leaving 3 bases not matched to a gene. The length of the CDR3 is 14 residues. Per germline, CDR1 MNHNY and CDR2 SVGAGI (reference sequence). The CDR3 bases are TGTGCCAGCAGTTACACAGGGGTGGATGAAAAACTGTTTTTT. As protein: CASSYTGVDEKLFF.

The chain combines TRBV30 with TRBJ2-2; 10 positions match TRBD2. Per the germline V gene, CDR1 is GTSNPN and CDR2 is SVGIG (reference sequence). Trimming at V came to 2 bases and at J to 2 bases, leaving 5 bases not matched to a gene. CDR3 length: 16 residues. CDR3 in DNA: TGTGCCTGGAGTACCGTAGCGGGGGGAAACACCGGGGAGCTGTTTTTT. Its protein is CAWSTVAGGNTGELFF.

The CDR3 region has the DNA TGTGCCAGTAGTACGTACAATGAGCAGTTCTTC. Its protein is CASSTYNEQFF. V is TRBV19 and J is TRBJ2-1; no reliable D call. CDR3 length: 11 residues. V lost 4 bases to trimming and J lost 4 bases, with 2 bases between them. Germline V gene data show CDR1 as LNHDA and CDR2 as SQIVND (reference sequence).

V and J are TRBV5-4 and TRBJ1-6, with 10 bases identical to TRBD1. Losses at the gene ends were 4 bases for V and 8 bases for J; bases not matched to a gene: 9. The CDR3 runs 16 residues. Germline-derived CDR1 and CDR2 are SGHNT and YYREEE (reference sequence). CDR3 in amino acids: CASSHPGQGEDSPLHF. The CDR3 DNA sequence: TGTGCCAGCAGCCACCCAGGACAGGGGGAAGATTCACCCCTCCACTTT.

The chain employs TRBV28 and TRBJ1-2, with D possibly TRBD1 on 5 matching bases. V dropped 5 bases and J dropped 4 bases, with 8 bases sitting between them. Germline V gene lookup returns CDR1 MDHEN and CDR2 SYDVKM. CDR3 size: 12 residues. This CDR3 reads CASSATVYGYTF. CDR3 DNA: TGTGCCAGCAGTGCGACAGTCTATGGCTACACCTTC.

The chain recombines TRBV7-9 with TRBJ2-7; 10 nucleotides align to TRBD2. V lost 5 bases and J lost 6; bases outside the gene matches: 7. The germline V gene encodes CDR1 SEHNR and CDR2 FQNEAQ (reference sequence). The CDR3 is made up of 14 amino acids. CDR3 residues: CASSPPSGGFEQYF. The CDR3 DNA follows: TGTGCCAGCAGCCCGCCTAGCGGGGGTTTCGAGCAGTACTTC. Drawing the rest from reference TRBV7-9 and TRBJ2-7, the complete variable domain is DTGVSQNPRHKITKRGQNVTFRCDPISEHNRLYWYRQTLGQGPEFLTYFQNEAQLEKSRLLSDRFSAERPKGSFSTLEIQRTEQGDSAMYLCASSPPSGGFEQYFGPGTRLTVT.

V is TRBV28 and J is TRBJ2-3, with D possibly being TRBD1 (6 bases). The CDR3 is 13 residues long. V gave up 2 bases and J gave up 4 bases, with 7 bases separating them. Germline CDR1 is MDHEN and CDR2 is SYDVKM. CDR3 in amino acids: CASSLGGPDTQYF. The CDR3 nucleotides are TGTGCCAGCAGTTTAGGGGGCCCAGATACGCAGTATTTT.

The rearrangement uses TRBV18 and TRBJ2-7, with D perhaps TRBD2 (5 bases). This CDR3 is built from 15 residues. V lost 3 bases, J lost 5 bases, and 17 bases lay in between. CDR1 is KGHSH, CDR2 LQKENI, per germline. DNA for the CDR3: TGTGCCAGCTCACCCCTACCGGGCTCCGGGGACGAGCAGTACTTC. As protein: CASSPLPGSGDEQYF.

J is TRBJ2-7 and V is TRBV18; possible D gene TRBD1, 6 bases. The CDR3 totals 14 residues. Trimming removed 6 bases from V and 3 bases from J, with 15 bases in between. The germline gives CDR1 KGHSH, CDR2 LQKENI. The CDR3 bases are TGTGCCAGCTCTCCTAGGACAGCGAACTACGAGCAGTACTTC. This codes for CASSPRTANYEQYF.

The CDR3, as DNA: TGCGCCAGCAGCGTGGACAGGGAACATTCACCCCTCCACTTT. Its protein is CASSVDREHSPLHF. The V call is TRBV5-1, the J call TRBJ1-6, with 8 bases fitting TRBD1. The V segment lost 4 bases and the J segment 8 bases; nucleotides outside the gene matches: 5. The CDR3 runs 14 residues. Germline assignment: CDR1 SGHRS and CDR2 YFSETQ.

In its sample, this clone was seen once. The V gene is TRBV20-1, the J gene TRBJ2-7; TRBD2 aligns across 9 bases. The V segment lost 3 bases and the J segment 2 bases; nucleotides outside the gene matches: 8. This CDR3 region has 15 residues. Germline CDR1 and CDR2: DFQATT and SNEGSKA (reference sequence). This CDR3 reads CSASLGERGAYEQYF. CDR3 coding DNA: TGCAGTGCTAGTCTCGGTGAGCGGGGGGCCTACGAGCAGTACTTC.

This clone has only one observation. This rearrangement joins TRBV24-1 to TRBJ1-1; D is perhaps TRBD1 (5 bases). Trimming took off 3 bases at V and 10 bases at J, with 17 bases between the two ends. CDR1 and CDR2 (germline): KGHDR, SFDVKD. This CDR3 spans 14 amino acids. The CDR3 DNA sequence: TGTGCCACCAGTGATAAGGGGCCGCATCAACGAGCTTTCTTT. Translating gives CATSDKGPHQRAFF.

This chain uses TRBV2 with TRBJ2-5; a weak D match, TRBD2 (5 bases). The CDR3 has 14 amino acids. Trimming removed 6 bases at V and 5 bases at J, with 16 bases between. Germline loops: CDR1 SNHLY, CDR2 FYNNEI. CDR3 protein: CASSPTRGGETQYF. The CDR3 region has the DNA TGTGCCAGCAGCCCCACCCGGGGTGGGGAGACCCAGTACTTC. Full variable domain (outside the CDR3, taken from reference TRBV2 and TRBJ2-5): EPEVTQTPSHQVTQMGQEVILRCVPISNHLYFYWYRQILGQKVEFLVSFYNNEISEKSEIFDDQFSVERPDGSNFTLKIRSTKLEDSAMYFCASSPTRGGETQYFGPGTRLLVL.

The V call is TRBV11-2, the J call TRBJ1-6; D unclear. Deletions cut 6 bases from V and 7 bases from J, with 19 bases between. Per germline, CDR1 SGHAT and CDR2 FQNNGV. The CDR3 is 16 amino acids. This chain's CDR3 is CASRYTEIYSNSPLHF. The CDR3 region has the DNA TGTGCCAGCAGATATACAGAGATTTACTCGAATTCACCCCTCCACTTT. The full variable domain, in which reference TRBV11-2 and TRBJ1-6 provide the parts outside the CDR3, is EAGVAQSPRYKIIEKRQSVAFWCNPISGHATLYWYQQILGQGPKLLIQFQNNGVVDDSQLPKDRFSAERLKGVDSTLKIQPAKLEDSAVYLCASRYTEIYSNSPLHFGNGTRLTVT.

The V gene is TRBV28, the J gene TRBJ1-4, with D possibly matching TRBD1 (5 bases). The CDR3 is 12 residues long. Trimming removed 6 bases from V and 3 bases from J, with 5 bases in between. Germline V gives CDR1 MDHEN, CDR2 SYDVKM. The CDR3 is CASRTANEKLFF. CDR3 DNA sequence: TGTGCCAGCAGGACAGCTAATGAAAAACTGTTTTTT.

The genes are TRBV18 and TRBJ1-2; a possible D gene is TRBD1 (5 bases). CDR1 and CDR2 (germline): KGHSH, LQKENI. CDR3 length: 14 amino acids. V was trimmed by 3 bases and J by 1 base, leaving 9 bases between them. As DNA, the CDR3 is TGTGCCAGCTCACCTGGGGCTCATAACTATGGCTACACCTTC. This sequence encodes CASSPGAHNYGYTF.

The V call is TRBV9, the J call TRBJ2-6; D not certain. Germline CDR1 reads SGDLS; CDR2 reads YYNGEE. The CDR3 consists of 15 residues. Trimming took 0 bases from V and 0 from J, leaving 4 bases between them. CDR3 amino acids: CASSVDLSGANVLTF. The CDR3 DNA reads TGTGCCAGCAGCGTAGATCTCTCTGGGGCCAACGTCCTGACTTTC.

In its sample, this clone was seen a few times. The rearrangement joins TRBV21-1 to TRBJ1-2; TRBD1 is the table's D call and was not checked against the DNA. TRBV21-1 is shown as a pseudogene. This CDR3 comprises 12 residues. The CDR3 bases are TGTGCCAGCAGCAAAACCAGGGTGGTCTACACCTTC. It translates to CASSKTRVVYTF.

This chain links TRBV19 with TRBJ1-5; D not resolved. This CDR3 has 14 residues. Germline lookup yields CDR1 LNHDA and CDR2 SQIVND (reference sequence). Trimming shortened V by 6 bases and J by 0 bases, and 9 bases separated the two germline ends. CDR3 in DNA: TGTGCCAGTAGCCCACAGATTAGCAATCAGCCCCAGCATTTT. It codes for CASSPQISNQPQHF.

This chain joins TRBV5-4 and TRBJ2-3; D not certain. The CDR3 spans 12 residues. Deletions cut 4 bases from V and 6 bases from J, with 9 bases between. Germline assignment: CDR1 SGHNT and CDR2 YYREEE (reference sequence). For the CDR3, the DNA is TGTGCCAGCAGCCCTCGTTCGGATACGCAGTATTTT. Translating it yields CASSPRSDTQYF.

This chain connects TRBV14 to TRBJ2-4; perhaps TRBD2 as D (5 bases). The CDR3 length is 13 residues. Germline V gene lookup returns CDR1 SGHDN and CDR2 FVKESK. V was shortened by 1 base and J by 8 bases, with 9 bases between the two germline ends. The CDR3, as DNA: TGTGCCAGCAGCCAAGGTTCGAGGGACATTCAGTACTTC. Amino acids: CASSQGSRDIQYF.